This TCR beta chain was sequenced for a study of cytomegalovirus exposure and HLA in healthy donors. PCR amplification relied on 60 Vbeta primers (plus 13 Jbeta primers). Method: immunoSEQ multiplex PCR; TCRdb's copy keeps in-frame clones and lacks some. This sample has some 110,000 clones, with 75% to 90% found just once. The CDR3 has 14 residues. Trimming shortened V by 9 bases and J by 9 bases, and 18 bases separated the two germline ends. Per the germline V gene, CDR1 is MNHEY and CDR2 is SVGAGI. This sequence originates from a man younger than 40 in good health and CMV-seropositive. The chain is built from TRBV6-5 and TRBJ1-6, with D possibly matching TRBD1 (6 bases). The sequenced material came from PBMCs. CDR3 bases: TGTGCCAGTTCTAACAGGGAAATCTCTTCACCCCTCCACTTT. Its protein product is CASSNREISSPLHF.